The source of this TCR beta chain is a study of regulatory T cells in long-lasting Graves disease. Time point reported: newly diagnosed GD, antithyroid drugs for less than 3 months. Scientists built the TCR library using RNA that was extracted from PBMCs. Germline trimming cut 6 bases from V and 3 bases from J; bases unmatched to any gene: 5. Germline assignment: CDR1 SQVTM and CDR2 ANQGSEA. The CDR3 has 13 residues. TCR beta libraries were built with iRepertoire HTBI primers and Arm-PCR of CDR3 regions. TCRdb redid the calling of the multiplex PCR reads with MiXCR, one entry per CDR3 protein. The data show about 400,000 distinct CDR3 sequences, with 15% to 20% seen just once and around 20% held by the top ten. A few counts support this clonotype. The same sample was also used in a study of T cells in Graves' hyperthyroidism and ophthalmopathy.

The source is a woman aged 18 to 35 with Graves disease. The J gene is TRBJ1-5, the V gene TRBV29-1; 7 bases agree with TRBD1. Material: peripheral blood mononuclear cells (PBMCs), obtained at new diagnosis, from a patient treated with antithyroid drugs. The chain's CDR3 is CSVADRANQPQHF. CDR3 nucleotides: TGCAGCGTCGCTGACAGGGCCAATCAGCCCCAGCATTTT.